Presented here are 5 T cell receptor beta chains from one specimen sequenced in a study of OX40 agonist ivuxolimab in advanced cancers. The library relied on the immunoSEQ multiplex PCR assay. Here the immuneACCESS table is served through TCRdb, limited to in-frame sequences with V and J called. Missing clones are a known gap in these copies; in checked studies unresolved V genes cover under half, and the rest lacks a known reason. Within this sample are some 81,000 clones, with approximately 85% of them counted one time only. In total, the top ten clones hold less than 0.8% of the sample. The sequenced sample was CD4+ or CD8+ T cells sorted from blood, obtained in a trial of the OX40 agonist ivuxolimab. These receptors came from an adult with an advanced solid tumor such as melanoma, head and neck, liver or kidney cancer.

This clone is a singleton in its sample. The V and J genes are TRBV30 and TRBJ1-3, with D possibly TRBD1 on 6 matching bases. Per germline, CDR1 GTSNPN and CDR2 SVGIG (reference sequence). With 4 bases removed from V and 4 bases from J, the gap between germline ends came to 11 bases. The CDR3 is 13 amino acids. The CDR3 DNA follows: TGTGCCTGGACCACGGGACACGGAAACACCATATATTTT. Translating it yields CAWTTGHGNTIYF.

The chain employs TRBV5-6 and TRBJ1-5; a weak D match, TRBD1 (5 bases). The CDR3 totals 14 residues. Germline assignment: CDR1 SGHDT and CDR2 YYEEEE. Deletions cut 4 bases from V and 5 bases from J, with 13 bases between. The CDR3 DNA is TGTGCCAGCAGCCGCGTCGGGACTTATCAGCCCCAGCATTTT. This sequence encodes CASSRVGTYQPQHF.

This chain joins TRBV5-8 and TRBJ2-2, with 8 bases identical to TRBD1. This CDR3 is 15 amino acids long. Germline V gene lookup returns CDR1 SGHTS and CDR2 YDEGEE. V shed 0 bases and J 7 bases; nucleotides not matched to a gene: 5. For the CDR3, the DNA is TGTGCCAGCAGCTTGGCTGGACAGGGCAACGGGGAGCTGTTTTTT. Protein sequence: CASSLAGQGNGELFF.

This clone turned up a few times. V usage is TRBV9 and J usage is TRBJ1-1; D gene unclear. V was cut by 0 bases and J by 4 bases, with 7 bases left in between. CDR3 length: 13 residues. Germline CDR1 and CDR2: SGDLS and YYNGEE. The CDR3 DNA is TGTGCCAGCAGCGTAGCTGACGCCACTGAAGCTTTCTTT. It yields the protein CASSVADATEAFF.

This chain's CDR3 is CASSQERMQGNTIYF. The DNA of the CDR3 is TGCGCCAGCAGCCAAGAAAGGATGCAGGGAAACACCATATATTTT. This chain links TRBV4-3 with TRBJ1-3; D remains ambiguous. CDR1 is LGHNA and CDR2 is YSLEER in the germline V gene. The CDR3 contains 15 residues. V was clipped by 0 bases and J by 4 bases, with 10 bases between them.